This paragraph reports one T cell receptor beta chain. The target antigen is unknown. Sample-barcoded 5' priming and a J-beta primer mix drove a second PCR of roughly 6 to 12 cycles. TCRdb processed the 5' RACE reads anew with MiXCR; each CDR3 protein has one entry. The sample lists over 950,000 distinct CDR3 sequences, 30% to 40% occurring once. This CDR3 region has 14 residues. V gave up 2 bases and J gave up 2 bases, with 9 bases separating them. The V gene's germline CDR1 is ENHRY and CDR2 SYGVKD. This record belongs to a study of blood T cells in healthy people across ages. Whole-study results and caveats: Donors of long life had a larger count of naive CD4+ cells and greater diversity than aged donors. Strong correlation linked observed beta diversity and percent naive T cells. A roughly linear fall in TCR beta diversity per million T cells was seen with increasing age.

Each individual donor underwent a draw of ten milliliters of peripheral blood. The sequence derives from a man aged 18 to 35 in good health. The rearrangement uses TRBV10-3 and TRBJ1-2; possible D gene TRBD1, 5 bases. Sample: blood. This CDR3 reads CAISEAGSNYGYTF. CDR3 sequence (DNA): TGTGCCATCAGTGAGGCAGGGAGCAACTATGGCTACACCTTC.